This T cell receptor beta chain comes out of a study of T cells in Graves' hyperthyroidism and ophthalmopathy. Study-wide background: Peripheral blood collection took place at initial diagnosis, before any treatment.

Researchers amplified the TCR beta CDR3 regions from RNA transcripts. Researchers ran a first-round RT-PCR on the TCR CDR3 using the HTBI primer set. TCRdb re-derived calls from the multiplex PCR reads in MiXCR, one entry per CDR3 protein. Of 480,000 or so distinct CDR3 sequences in the sample, about an eighth are singletons; the top ten hold around a sixth. This clonotype was recorded many times. Its antigen is unidentified. No ophthalmopathy progression within 18 months constituted stable Graves' hyperthyroidism. Together with thyroid ultrasound, orbital computed tomography, serum thyroxine and TRAb, clinical symptoms were used for diagnoses. This CDR3 is 15 amino acids long. V was clipped by 3 bases and J by 3 bases; unmatched bases: 4. Germline values: CDR1 SGHTA, CDR2 FQGTGA. Study-level findings and limits: Also found in blood were most expanded thyroid clonotypes above 0.001.

The rearrangement uses TRBV7-3 and TRBJ2-3, with 9 bases fitting TRBD2. Sequenced input: blood. The receptor was derived from a young woman with Graves' hyperthyroidism. DNA of the CDR3: TGTGCCAGCAGCTTCCTTAGCGGGAGAACAGATACGCAGTATTTT. This gives the protein CASSFLSGRTDTQYF.